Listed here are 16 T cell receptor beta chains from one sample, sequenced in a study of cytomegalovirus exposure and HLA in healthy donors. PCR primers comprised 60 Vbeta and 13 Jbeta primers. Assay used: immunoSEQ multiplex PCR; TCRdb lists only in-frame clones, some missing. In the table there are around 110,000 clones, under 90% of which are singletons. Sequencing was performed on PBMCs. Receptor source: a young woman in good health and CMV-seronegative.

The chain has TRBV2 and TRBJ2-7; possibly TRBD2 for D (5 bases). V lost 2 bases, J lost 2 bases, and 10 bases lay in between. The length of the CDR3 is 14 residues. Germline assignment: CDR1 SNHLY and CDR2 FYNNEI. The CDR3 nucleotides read TGTGCCAGCAGTGAACTCGCGGGTACCTACGAGCAGTACTTC. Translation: CASSELAGTYEQYF.

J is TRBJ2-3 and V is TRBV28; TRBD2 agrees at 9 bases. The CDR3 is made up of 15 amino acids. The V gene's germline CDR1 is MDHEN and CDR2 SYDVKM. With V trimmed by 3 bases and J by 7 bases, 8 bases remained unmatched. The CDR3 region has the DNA TGTGCCAGCAGTTTGCCCGGGACTAGCAGTTATACGCAGTATTTT. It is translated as CASSLPGTSSYTQYF.

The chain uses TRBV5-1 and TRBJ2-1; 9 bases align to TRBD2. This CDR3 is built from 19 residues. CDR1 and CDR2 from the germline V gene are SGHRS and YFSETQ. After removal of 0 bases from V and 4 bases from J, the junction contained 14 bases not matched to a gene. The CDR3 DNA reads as TGCGCCAGCAGCTTGGATAGCGGGAGTCGCATACCTAATTACAATGAGCAGTTCTTC. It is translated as CASSLDSGSRIPNYNEQFF.

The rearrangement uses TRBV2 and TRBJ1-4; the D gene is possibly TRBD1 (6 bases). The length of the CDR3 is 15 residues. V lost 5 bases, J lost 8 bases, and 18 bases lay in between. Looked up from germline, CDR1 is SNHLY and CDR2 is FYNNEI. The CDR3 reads CASSLTGMPGEKLFF. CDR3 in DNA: TGTGCCAGCAGTCTTACAGGGATGCCCGGGGAAAAACTGTTTTTT.

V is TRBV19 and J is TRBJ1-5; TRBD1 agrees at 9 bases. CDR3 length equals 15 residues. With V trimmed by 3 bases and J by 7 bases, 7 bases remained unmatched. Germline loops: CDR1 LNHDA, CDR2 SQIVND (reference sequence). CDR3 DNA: TGTGCCAGTAGTATTATGGGACAGGGTGGCCAGCCCCAGCATTTT. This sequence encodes CASSIMGQGGQPQHF.

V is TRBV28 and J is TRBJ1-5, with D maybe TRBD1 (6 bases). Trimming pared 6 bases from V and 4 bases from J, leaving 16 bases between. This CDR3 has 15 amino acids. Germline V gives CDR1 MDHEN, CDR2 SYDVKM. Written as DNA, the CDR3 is TGTGCCAGCAGACAGGGTGTAGGTAGAAATCAGCCCCAGCATTTT. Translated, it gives CASRQGVGRNQPQHF.

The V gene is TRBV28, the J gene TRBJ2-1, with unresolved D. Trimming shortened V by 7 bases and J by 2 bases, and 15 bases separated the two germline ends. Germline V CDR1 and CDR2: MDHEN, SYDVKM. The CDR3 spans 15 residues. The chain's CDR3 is CASTPSGGAYNEQFF. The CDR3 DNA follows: TGTGCCAGCACCCCGTCCGGCGGAGCCTACAATGAGCAGTTCTTC.

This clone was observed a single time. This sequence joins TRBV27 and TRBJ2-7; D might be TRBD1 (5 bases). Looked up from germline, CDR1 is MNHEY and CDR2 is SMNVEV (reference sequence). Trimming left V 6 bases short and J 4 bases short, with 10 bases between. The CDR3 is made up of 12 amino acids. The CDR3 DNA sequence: TGTGCCAGCAGCGTTAAGGGGTACGAGCAGTACTTC. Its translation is CASSVKGYEQYF.

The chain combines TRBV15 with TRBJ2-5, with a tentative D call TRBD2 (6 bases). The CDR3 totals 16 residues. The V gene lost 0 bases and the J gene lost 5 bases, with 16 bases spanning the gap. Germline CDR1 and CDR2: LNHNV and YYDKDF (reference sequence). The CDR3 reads CATSRDLSGGLETQYF. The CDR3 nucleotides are TGTGCCACCAGCAGAGACCTGTCTGGGGGGTTGGAGACCCAGTACTTC.

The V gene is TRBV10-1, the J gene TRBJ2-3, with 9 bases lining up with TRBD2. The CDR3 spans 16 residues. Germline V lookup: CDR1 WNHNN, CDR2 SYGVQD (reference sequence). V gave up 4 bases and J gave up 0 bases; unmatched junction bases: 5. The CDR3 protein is CASSGVAGVSTDTQYF. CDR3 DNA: TGCGCCAGCAGTGGGGTAGCGGGGGTTAGCACAGATACGCAGTATTTT.

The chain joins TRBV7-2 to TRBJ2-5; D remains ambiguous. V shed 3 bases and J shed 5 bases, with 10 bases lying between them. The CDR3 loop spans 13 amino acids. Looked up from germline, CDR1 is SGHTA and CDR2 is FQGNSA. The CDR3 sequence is CASSFGSGETQYF. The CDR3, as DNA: TGTGCCAGCAGCTTCGGGTCTGGGGAGACCCAGTACTTC.

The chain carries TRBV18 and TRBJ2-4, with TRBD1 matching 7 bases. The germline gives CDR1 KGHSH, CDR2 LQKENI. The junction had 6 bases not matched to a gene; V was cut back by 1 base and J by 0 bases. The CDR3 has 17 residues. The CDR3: CASSPRPGQIAKNIQYF. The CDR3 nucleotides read TGTGCCAGCTCACCACGTCCGGGACAGATAGCCAAAAACATTCAGTACTTC.

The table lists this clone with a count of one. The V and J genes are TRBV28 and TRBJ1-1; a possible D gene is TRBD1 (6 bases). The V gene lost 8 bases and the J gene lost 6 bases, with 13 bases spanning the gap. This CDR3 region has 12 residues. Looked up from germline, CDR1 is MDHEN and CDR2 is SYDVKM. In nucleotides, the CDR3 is TGTGCCAGCCGCAGGGGCGGTGCTGAAGCTTTCTTT. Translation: CASRRGGAEAFF.

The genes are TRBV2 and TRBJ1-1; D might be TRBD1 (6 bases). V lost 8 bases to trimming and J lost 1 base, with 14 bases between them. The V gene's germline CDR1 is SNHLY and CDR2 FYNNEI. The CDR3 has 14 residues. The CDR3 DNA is TGTGCCAGCTTACAGGGATGGGCGAACACTGAAGCTTTCTTT. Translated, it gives CASLQGWANTEAFF.

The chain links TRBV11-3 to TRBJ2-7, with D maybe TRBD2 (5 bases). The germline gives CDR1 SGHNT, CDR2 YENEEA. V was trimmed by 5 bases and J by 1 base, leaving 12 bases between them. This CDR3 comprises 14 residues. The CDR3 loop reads CASSPGLKSYEQYF. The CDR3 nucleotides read TGTGCCAGCAGCCCAGGACTGAAATCCTACGAGCAGTACTTC.

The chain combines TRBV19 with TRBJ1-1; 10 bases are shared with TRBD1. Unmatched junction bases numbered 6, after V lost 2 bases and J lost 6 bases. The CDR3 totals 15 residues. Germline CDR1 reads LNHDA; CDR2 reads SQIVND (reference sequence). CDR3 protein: CASSIMSGTGAEAFF. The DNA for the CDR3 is TGTGCCAGTAGTATAATGTCTGGGACAGGGGCTGAAGCTTTCTTT. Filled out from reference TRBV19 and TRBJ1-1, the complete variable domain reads DGGITQSPKYLFRKEGQNVTLSCEQNLNHDAMYWYRQDPGQGLRLIYYSQIVNDFQKGDIAEGYSVSREKKESFPLTVTSAQKNPTAFYLCASSIMSGTGAEAFFGQGTRLTVV.